The 14 T cell receptor beta chains below were found in one sample sequenced in a study of T cell responses to AZD1222 COVID-19 vaccine. Assay used: immunoSEQ multiplex PCR; TCRdb lists only in-frame clones, some missing. The data show roughly 170,000 clones, 88% seen once. This material consisted of peripheral blood, taken on day 0 of AZD1222 vaccination. The receptors originated from an adult in good health.

The CDR3 spells CASSVGGSNSPLHF. The CDR3 DNA is TGTGCCAGCAGCGTGGGGGGGAGTAATTCACCCCTCCACTTT. This chain joins TRBV7-2 and TRBJ1-6; possible D gene TRBD1, 5 bases. CDR1 SGHTA and CDR2 FQGNSA come from the germline V gene. CDR3 size: 14 residues. Deletions cut 5 bases from V and 6 bases from J, with 11 bases between.

The V and J genes are TRBV13 and TRBJ1-1; D gene unclear. Trimming cost V 5 bases and J 0 bases, with 10 bases left between them. The CDR3 consists of 14 residues. Germline CDR1 and CDR2: PRHDT and FYEKMQ (reference sequence). CDR3 region: CASSRRALNTEAFF. The CDR3 bases are TGTGCCAGCAGCCGCCGGGCTTTGAACACTGAAGCTTTCTTT.

The rearrangement uses TRBV15 and TRBJ1-3; 9 bases fit TRBD1. CDR1 is LNHNV, CDR2 YYDKDF, per germline (reference sequence). There are 15 residues in the CDR3. The V gene end was trimmed by 3 bases and the J gene end by 7 bases; junction bases not matched to a gene: 7. The CDR3 region has the DNA TGTGCCACCAGCAGGGCTACAGGGGGCCTTAACACCATATATTTT. Its translation is CATSRATGGLNTIYF. Supplemented by reference TRBV15 and TRBJ1-3, the full variable domain reads DAMVIQNPRYQVTQFGKPVTLSCSQTLNHNVMYWYQQKSSQAPKLLFHYYDKDFNNEADTPDNFQSRRPNTSFCFLDIRSPGLGDTAMYLCATSRATGGLNTIYFGEGSWLTVV.

The chain recombines TRBV27 with TRBJ1-2; 11 bases line up with TRBD1. Germline V lookup: CDR1 MNHEY, CDR2 SMNVEV (reference sequence). Trimming took 4 bases from V and 8 from J; bases not matched to a gene: 9. The CDR3 consists of 15 residues. This chain's CDR3 is CASSSYGTGGGGYTF. Here the CDR3 DNA reads TGTGCCAGCAGTTCCTACGGGACAGGGGGAGGAGGCTACACCTTC.

In this sample, this clone turned up once. V usage is TRBV6-5 and J usage is TRBJ1-1; D is undetermined. The CDR3 has 13 amino acids. CDR1 and CDR2 from the germline V gene are MNHEY and SVGAGI. Trimming took off 7 bases at V and 8 bases at J, with 17 bases between the two ends. In DNA form, the CDR3 reads TGTGCCAGCATTATCGGTCCGGTTGGAGAAGCTTTCTTT. This encodes CASIIGPVGEAFF.

This chain's CDR3 is CASSVVDSSYNEQFF. The CDR3 DNA reads as TGTGCCAGCAGCGTAGTGGACTCCTCCTACAATGAGCAGTTCTTC. The chain has TRBV9 and TRBJ2-1; TRBD2 is a possible D gene (5 bases). Germline V gene data show CDR1 as SGDLS and CDR2 as YYNGEE. The CDR3 extends over 15 amino acids. Trimming pared 0 bases from V and 0 bases from J, leaving 7 bases between.

The chain is built from TRBV5-8 and TRBJ1-2; no clear D gene. The CDR3 has 16 amino acids. The V and J ends lost 0 bases and 3 bases respectively, with 15 bases between them. Germline lookup yields CDR1 SGHTS and CDR2 YDEGEE. The DNA for the CDR3 is TGTGCCAGCAGCTTGGGAACCTTTTCATCGGACTATGGCTACACCTTC. Its translation is CASSLGTFSSDYGYTF.

CDR3 coding DNA: TGTGCCAGTGGGAGGACAGGAGCTGGGGAAAAACTGTTTTTT. Its translation is CASGRTGAGEKLFF. The genes are TRBV19 and TRBJ1-4; 7 nucleotides align to TRBD1. The V gene's germline CDR1 is LNHDA and CDR2 SQIVND (reference sequence). The CDR3 sequence is 14 residues long. After removal of 8 bases from V and 8 bases from J, the junction contained 11 bases not matched to a gene.

The chain links TRBV19 to TRBJ1-2; 10 bases line up with TRBD1. The junction had 8 bases not matched to a gene; V was cut back by 3 bases and J by 4 bases. The germline gives CDR1 LNHDA, CDR2 SQIVND (reference sequence). CDR3 length equals 16 residues. CDR3 DNA sequence: TGTGCCAGTAGTATGACAGGGGGCATTAGGGCCTATGGCTACACCTTC. The encoded protein is CASSMTGGIRAYGYTF.

V usage is TRBV12-3 or TRBV12-4 and J usage is TRBJ1-1, with D perhaps TRBD1 (6 bases). This CDR3 contains 13 residues. Trimming cost V 5 bases and J 0 bases, with 7 bases left between them. The CDR3 DNA reads TGTGCCAGCAGTCAGGGGCTGAACACTGAAGCTTTCTTT. Protein sequence: CASSQGLNTEAFF.

The genes are TRBV4-1 and TRBJ2-3, with 8 bases aligning to TRBD2. The germline V gene has CDR1 MGHRA and CDR2 YSYEKL. With 0 bases clipped from V and 1 base from J, the junction kept 12 bases outside the gene matches. This CDR3 comprises 19 residues. DNA of the CDR3: TGCGCCAGCAGCCAAGAAAAGGAAGGACTAGCTGCCGGCACAGATACGCAGTATTTT. This gives the protein CASSQEKEGLAAGTDTQYF.

This clone was counted once. The chain is built from TRBV7-9 and TRBJ2-7; 7 nucleotides align to TRBD2. The J segment lost 2 bases and the V segment lost 2 bases, leaving 12 bases of the junction unmatched. The CDR3 has 17 amino acids. The germline gives CDR1 SEHNR, CDR2 FQNEAQ (reference sequence). In DNA form, the CDR3 reads TGTGCCAGCAGCTTAAACATCGGTAGACTAGCACCCTACGAGCAGTACTTC. Translation: CASSLNIGRLAPYEQYF.

The rearrangement joins TRBV5-1 to TRBJ2-5, with D perhaps being TRBD1 or TRBD2 (5 bases each). Germline CDR1 SGHRS, CDR2 YFSETQ. The CDR3 runs to 15 residues. V lost 4 bases to trimming and J lost 5 bases, with 18 bases between them. The CDR3 protein is CASSLAGTGGETQYF. The CDR3 DNA follows: TGCGCCAGCAGCCTCGCCGGGACGGGCGGGGAGACCCAGTACTTC. Together with reference TRBV5-1 and TRBJ2-5, the CDR3 gives the full variable domain: KAGVTQTPRYLIKTRGQQVTLSCSPISGHRSVSWYQQTPGQGLQFLFEYFSETQRNKGNFPGRFSGRQFSNSRSEMNVSTLELGDSALYLCASSLAGTGGETQYFGPGTRLLVL.

DNA of the CDR3: TGTGCCTGGAGTAAAATAGGGGGGGGCACCTCCTATAATTCACCCCTCCACTTT. This gives the protein CAWSKIGGGTSYNSPLHF. This sequence joins TRBV30 and TRBJ1-6; TRBD1 is a possible D gene (6 bases). The CDR3 contains 18 residues. The V end was cut by 2 bases, the J end by 0 bases, with 17 bases between. Germline CDR1 is GTSNPN and CDR2 is SVGIG (reference sequence).